These T cell receptor beta chains were read from a single sample in a study of PD-1 blockade in classical Hodgkin lymphoma. Here immunoSEQ multiplex PCR was the method, and the copy in TCRdb shows in-frame clones only, minus some. This table has around 99,000 clones, 81% appearing once. The sample in question was peripheral blood mononuclear cells (PBMCs), obtained before the second cycle of nivolumab. These receptor sequences come from a human donor with classical Hodgkin lymphoma. CDR3s leave out the opening cysteine and the closing phenylalanine or tryptophan. A D gene is named only where the DNA matches it firmly. Some rows mark clone size as missing; the rest say once, few, many or name a class of expanded clone.

CDR3aa: ASSPGASLDTQY; j_gene: TRBJ2-3; abundance: NA; v_gene: TRBV9; d_gene: NA
CDR3aa: ASYSHTGSSYNEQF; j_gene: TRBJ2-1; abundance: NA; v_gene: TRBV28; d_gene: NA
CDR3aa: ASSYGPGSGLSYNEQF; j_gene: TRBJ2-1; abundance: NA; v_gene: TRBV5-1; d_gene: NA
CDR3aa: ASSPPDREWDEQF; j_gene: TRBJ2-1; abundance: NA; v_gene: TRBV5-6; d_gene: TRBD1
CDR3aa: ASSPMGSLSGANVLT; j_gene: TRBJ2-6; abundance: NA; v_gene: TRBV27; d_gene: NA
CDR3aa: ASSSGLAGGPGETQY; j_gene: TRBJ2-5; abundance: once; v_gene: TRBV5-5; d_gene: TRBD2
CDR3aa: ASSLFPGALEGYT; j_gene: TRBJ1-2; abundance: few; v_gene: TRBV5-1; d_gene: NA
CDR3aa: ASSQDLDSWSY; j_gene: TRBJ2-7; abundance: NA; v_gene: TRBV14; d_gene: NA
CDR3aa: ASSLGASGRARTDTQY; j_gene: TRBJ2-3; abundance: NA; v_gene: TRBV5-1; d_gene: TRBD2
CDR3aa: ASSPTENTEAF; j_gene: TRBJ1-1; abundance: few; v_gene: TRBV18; d_gene: NA
CDR3aa: VRSLGPSPDGNTGELF; j_gene: TRBJ2-2; abundance: NA; v_gene: TRBV7-5; d_gene: NA
CDR3aa: ASSARTGPDAEAF; j_gene: TRBJ1-1; abundance: NA; v_gene: TRBV6-1; d_gene: TRBD1
CDR3aa: ATRGRGTEAF; j_gene: TRBJ1-1; abundance: few; v_gene: TRBV15; d_gene: NA
CDR3aa: ASSPTNTEAF; j_gene: TRBJ1-1; abundance: NA; v_gene: TRBV19; d_gene: NA
CDR3aa: ASSSLPEDEQF; j_gene: TRBJ2-1; abundance: NA; v_gene: TRBV6-6; d_gene: NA
CDR3aa: ASSPGLADYNEQF; j_gene: TRBJ2-1; abundance: NA; v_gene: TRBV5-1; d_gene: TRBD2
CDR3aa: ASRDRGPGWPQH; j_gene: TRBJ1-5; abundance: once; v_gene: TRBV28; d_gene: TRBD1
CDR3aa: ASSLGAEAF; j_gene: TRBJ1-1; abundance: NA; v_gene: TRBV27; d_gene: NA
CDR3aa: ASSPTGAGILNQPQH; j_gene: TRBJ1-5; abundance: NA; v_gene: TRBV18; d_gene: NA
CDR3aa: ATTSRAGGDEQY; j_gene: TRBJ2-7; abundance: NA; v_gene: TRBV10-3; d_gene: TRBD2
CDR3aa: ASSEGTRKNIQY; j_gene: TRBJ2-4; abundance: NA; v_gene: TRBV2; d_gene: NA
CDR3aa: ASSLARSATNEKLF; j_gene: TRBJ1-4; abundance: NA; v_gene: TRBV7-7; d_gene: NA